This TCR beta chain was sequenced in a study of glioma-infiltrating T cells after dendritic cell vaccination. Study at large: Dendritic cells derived from monocytes and pulsed with autologous tumor lysate formed the vaccine. Study observations and caveats: Higher TCR clonality did not directly relate to longer survival.

TCRdb's copy holds only in-frame clones and misses some; the assay was immunoSEQ multiplex PCR. The sample holds 100,000 or so clones, 80% seen once. The sample's time point: after dendritic cell vaccination, including at tumor progression/relapse. A remark on this clone: The antigen remains undetermined.

This CDR3 region has 13 residues. Germline-derived CDR1 and CDR2 are GTSNPN and SVGIG (reference sequence). Trimming removed 5 bases at V and 3 bases at J, with 12 bases between. The material was blood, obtained after dendritic cell vaccination. The V call is TRBV30, the J call TRBJ2-3; D may be TRBD1 (5 bases). The source of this sequence is a human donor with glioblastoma. In DNA, the CDR3 is TGTGCCTGGTCAGGGCCAGGGACAGATACGCAGTATTTT. It is translated as CAWSGPGTDTQYF.